This T cell receptor beta chain was sequenced in a study of Graves' ophthalmopathy and Graves' hyperthyroidism (dated by TCRdb to the late 2010s). As for the study more broadly: Peripheral blood was collected before any treatment was given, at the time of initial diagnosis. The study used TCR beta repertoire signatures to distinguish Graves' ophthalmopathy from Graves' hyperthyroidism and to predict progression to ophthalmopathy. In total, over 130 blood samples were TCR-sequenced: 40 to 45 ophthalmopathy, approximately 80 hyperthyroidism and approximately 17 hyperthyroidism-to-ophthalmopathy patients. A discovery set of about 99 patients (roughly 43 ophthalmopathy, about 59 stable hyperthyroidism) was enrolled to explore V-J signatures distinguishing ophthalmopathy from hyperthyroidism. For independent validation, a separate cohort was made up of roughly 19 hyperthyroidism patients plus 17 patients who later progressed from hyperthyroidism to ophthalmopathy. In roughly 6 hyperthyroidism patients, T-cell repertoires of thyroid tissue and blood were compared. Following sample collection, hyperthyroidism patients were given methimazole at a starting dose of 30 mg daily, and ophthalmopathy patients were given high-dose intravenous methylprednisolone. The approximately 98 discovery patients were randomly divided into training and test sets at a 7:3 ratio. Study-level results and caveats: In cross-validation, the 13-signature model distinguished ophthalmopathy from stable hyperthyroidism with 87.88% sensitivity and over 81% specificity, while in the test set the corresponding values were about 80% and 75%. Sample size was not predetermined statistically, and investigators were not blinded to group allocation. In validation, the model predicted ophthalmopathy progression with 70.59% sensitivity and approximately 78% specificity; roughly 11 predicted patients were CT-confirmed with GO in a median of approximately 6.5 months. Among expanded thyroid clonotypes with frequency above 0.001, most also showed up in blood, which suggests that blood repertoires may reflect the thyroid immune response.

This clonotype was counted at least ten times. Its antigen specificity is not known. No much larger clone exists at a distance of one base, and base qualities are not known. CDR1 and CDR2 are drawn from the germline V gene: SGHRS, YFSETQ. The CDR3 sequence holds 13 residues, the cysteine and phenylalanine included. Only CDR3 DNA remains: 39 bases, in frame from the first base. The V end loses 2 bases and the J end loses 2 bases, and a stretch of 7 bases separates them. TCR beta CDR3 regions were amplified from RNA transcripts for repertoire sequencing. A first-round RT-PCR used HTBI primers with the Qiagen OneStep RT-PCR kit, followed by a second-round multiplex PCR, size selection and purification. Libraries were sequenced paired-end with 100 bp reads on an Illumina HiSeq2000. Concerning the study's data processing: SOAPnuke was used to process the reads, removing any read that contained adapters or uncalled bases, had a mean Phred below 15, or lacked an exact match to the constant primer or identifier. COPE v1.2.5 was used to merge high-quality paired reads. Unique nucleotide sequences were defined as clonotypes and aligned to IMGT TRB V, D and J references using MiTCR v1.1. The analysis was limited to V-J combinations with a frequency above 0.0001, which together covered approximately 99% of repertoires. For each V-J combination, a TCR clonal expansion and chaos score was defined as F50 clonal expansion divided by the chaos observed in the TCRdist matrix. Welch's t-statistics and random forest were used to narrow the features down to around 13 V-J combinations, which were then fed into a naive Bayes classifier. The similarity between thyroid and blood repertoires was quantified using the Morisita-Horn index. Clones were called with MiXCR by TCRdb after fastp trimmed the public reads at Q25, and only in-frame beta chains were retained. A single entry per CDR3 protein holds the most common genes and DNA from its merged rows. TCRdb, not the authors, supplied the V and J calls. The sample table records about 420,000 distinct CDR3 sequences; under 25% of these occur just once. The ten most abundant clones make up roughly 3% of the sample.

A patient counted as having stable hyperthyroidism if there was no progression to ophthalmopathy within 18 months of follow-up. Patients with hyperthyroidism were aged 18 to 65 years, had been newly diagnosed, and had a disease duration of less than 2 months. Patients were excluded if they had other autoimmune diseases, uncontrolled infections, pregnancy or lactation. Clinical symptoms, serum thyroxine, TRAb, thyroid ultrasound and orbital computed tomography were used for diagnosis. PBMCs were isolated from around 10 ml of fresh peripheral blood by Ficoll-Paque density gradient centrifugation. Total RNA was extracted using Trizol reagent, and RNA quality was checked on an Agilent 2100 Bioanalyzer.

The clonotype comes from a woman between 18 and 29 years old with stable Graves' hyperthyroidism. Donor details come from another sample of the same person, matched by shared clones. The rearrangement joined TRBV5-1 to TRBJ1-2, with the D gene too uncertain to name. What was sequenced was peripheral blood. This receptor has the CDR3 CASSFGDNYGYTF. The sequence in DNA is TGCGCCAGCAGCTTTGGCGACAACTATGGCTACACCTTC.